This T cell receptor (beta chain) is drawn from a study of blood T cell repertoires in COVID-19. Across the study: The United States, Italy and Spain supplied acute and convalescent COVID-19 samples. The cDNA or gDNA used as material had been derived from T cells, B-cell-depleted T cells, or PBMCs.

Only in-frame clones appear in the TCRdb table, and some are missing; sequencing was by immunoSEQ multiplex PCR. The table shows some 190,000 clones, with more than 65% occurring only once. In terms of age and location, participants ranged from roughly 18 to 90 years and lived in 24 US areas. Participant-given clinical history determined each cohort assignment. The clonotype comes from a woman between 50 and 59 years old with acute COVID-19. The source material was PBMCs or T cells enriched from blood (not recorded which).

The CDR3 is CASSVGGTMNTEAFF. CDR3 nucleotide sequence: TGTGCCAGCAGCGTAGGGGGCACTATGAACACTGAAGCTTTCTTT. This chain connects TRBV9 to TRBJ1-1; tentatively, D is TRBD1 (5 bases). Trimming cost V 0 bases and J 0 bases, with 9 bases left between them. This CDR3 is 15 amino acids long. Germline lookup yields CDR1 SGDLS and CDR2 YYNGEE. Using reference TRBV9 and TRBJ1-1 for the parts outside the CDR3, the full variable domain is DSGVTQTPKHLITATGQRVTLRCSPRSGDLSVYWYQQSLDQGLQFLIQYYNGEERAKGNILERFSAQQFPDLHSELNLSSLELGDSALYFCASSVGGTMNTEAFFGQGTRLTVV.